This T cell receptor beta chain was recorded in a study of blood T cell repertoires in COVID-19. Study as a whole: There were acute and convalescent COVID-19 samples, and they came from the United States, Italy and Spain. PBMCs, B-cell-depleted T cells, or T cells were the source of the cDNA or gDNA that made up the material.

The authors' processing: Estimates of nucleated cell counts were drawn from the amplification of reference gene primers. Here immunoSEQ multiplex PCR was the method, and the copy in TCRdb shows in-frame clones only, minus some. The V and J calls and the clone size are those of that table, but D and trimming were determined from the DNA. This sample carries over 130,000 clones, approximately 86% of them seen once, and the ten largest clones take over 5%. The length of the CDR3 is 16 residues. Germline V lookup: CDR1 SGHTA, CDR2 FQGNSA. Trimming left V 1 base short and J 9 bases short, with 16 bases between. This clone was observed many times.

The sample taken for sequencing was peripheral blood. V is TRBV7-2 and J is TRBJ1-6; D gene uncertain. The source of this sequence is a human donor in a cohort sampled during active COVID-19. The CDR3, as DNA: TGTGCCAGCAGCTTAGGAGTTTCGAAGGGAGGTTCACCCCTCCACTTT. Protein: CASSLGVSKGGSPLHF.